The following is a T cell receptor (beta chain) sequence with its context. MiXCR, applied by TCRdb to the RT-PCR reads, yields one record per CDR3 protein. The profile shows more than 450,000 distinct CDR3 sequences, 11% of them singletons. These data belong to a study of response to subunit inactivated influenza vaccine. This CDR3 is 17 amino acids long. Trimming cost V 5 bases and J 4 bases; bases outside gene matches: 10. The germline V gene has CDR1 SGHAT and CDR2 FQNNGV. The sample was also reused in another study, on T cells expressing NK-cell markers. That paper states: TCR beta cDNA was made by 5'RACE template switching with UMIs. Repertoires of TCR beta were obtained from T cells sorted as CD3+CD56+NKG2C+, CD3+CD56+NKG2C- and CD3+CD56-NKG2C+. Most of the eight sequenced donors were HCMV-seropositive; one was seronegative. Restriction of the sorted population to alpha-beta TCR T cells was achieved in several experiments with an anti-gamma-delta TCR antibody.

The chain carries TRBV11-2 and TRBJ2-3; 12 nucleotides line up with TRBD2. Sequences were derived from PBMCs from blood, sampled on the day of vaccination. The source of this sequence is a man aged 50-59 years who received an inactivated influenza vaccine. The CDR3 coding sequence is TGTGCCAGCAGCCCCGACCCCCTAGCGGGAGGGGCAGATACGCAGTATTTT. It specifies CASSPDPLAGGADTQYF.